The rows below give T cell receptor beta chains drawn from one sample of a study of T cell responses to AZD1222 COVID-19 vaccine. The protocol was immunoSEQ multiplex PCR, while the TCRdb copy is restricted to in-frame clones and leaves out a portion. This table has some 31,000 clones, over 90% appearing once. Sequenced here: peripheral blood, sampled on day 0 of AZD1222 vaccination. The receptor set was obtained from an adult in good health. Each CDR3 is given with its conserved first and last residue. Fields, in order: J gene, V gene, clone size, D gene, CDR3 length, CDR3 protein, CDR3 DNA. The D gene is left open where the match is weak. Expanded clones are given a class, and other clones once, few, many or no size at all.

J gene: TRBJ2-2
V gene: TRBV6-6
clone size: .
D gene: .
CDR3 length: 12
CDR3 protein: CASLENTGELFF
CDR3 DNA: TGTGCCAGTTTGGAAAACACCGGGGAGCTGTTTTTT

J gene: TRBJ1-1
V gene: TRBV7-8
clone size: .
D gene: .
CDR3 length: 15
CDR3 protein: CASSLSGTLNTEAFF
CDR3 DNA: TGTGCCAGCAGCCTATCAGGGACACTGAACACTGAAGCTTTCTTT

J gene: TRBJ1-6
V gene: TRBV6-2/TRBV6-3
clone size: once
D gene: .
CDR3 length: 15
CDR3 protein: CASSPRDSYNSPLHF
CDR3 DNA: TGTGCCAGCAGCCCCCGTGACTCCTATAATTCACCCCTCCACTTT

J gene: TRBJ1-1
V gene: TRBV6-5
clone size: once
D gene: .
CDR3 length: 14
CDR3 protein: CASRPLTGGTEAFF
CDR3 DNA: TGTGCCAGCAGACCTCTTACAGGAGGGACTGAAGCTTTCTTT

J gene: TRBJ2-2
V gene: TRBV7-9
clone size: .
D gene: TRBD1
CDR3 length: 15
CDR3 protein: CASSPGQGGTGELFF
CDR3 DNA: TGTGCCAGCAGCCCCGGACAGGGAGGCACCGGGGAGCTGTTTTTT

J gene: TRBJ2-3
V gene: TRBV7-7
clone size: once
D gene: .
CDR3 length: 14
CDR3 protein: CASSLGAVGDTQYF
CDR3 DNA: TGTGCTAGCAGTTTAGGGGCCGTCGGGGATACGCAGTATTTT

J gene: TRBJ1-2
V gene: TRBV28
clone size: .
D gene: .
CDR3 length: 13
CDR3 protein: CASSLTVNYGYTF
CDR3 DNA: TGTGCCAGCAGCTTGACGGTTAACTATGGCTACACCTTC

J gene: TRBJ2-7
V gene: TRBV6-5
clone size: .
D gene: .
CDR3 length: 15
CDR3 protein: CASSYSGGRTYEQYF
CDR3 DNA: TGTGCCAGCAGTTACTCTGGCGGGCGTACCTACGAGCAGTACTTC

J gene: TRBJ2-7
V gene: TRBV18
clone size: .
D gene: TRBD1
CDR3 length: 14
CDR3 protein: CASSPGQSSYEQYF
CDR3 DNA: TGTGCCAGCTCACCGGGACAGAGTTCCTACGAGCAGTACTTC

J gene: TRBJ1-2
V gene: TRBV5-1
clone size: .
D gene: .
CDR3 length: 14
CDR3 protein: CASSLEVSGDGYTF
CDR3 DNA: TGCGCCAGCAGCTTGGAAGTTAGCGGGGATGGCTACACCTTC

J gene: TRBJ1-6
V gene: TRBV6-1
clone size: .
D gene: .
CDR3 length: 18
CDR3 protein: CASSEVPGTLPSNSPLHF
CDR3 DNA: TGTGCCAGCAGTGAAGTCCCGGGAACCCTCCCCTCTAATTCACCCCTCCACTTT

J gene: TRBJ1-2
V gene: TRBV28
clone size: .
D gene: TRBD1
CDR3 length: 14
CDR3 protein: CATMRGTVNYGYTF
CDR3 DNA: TGTGCCACCATGAGGGGGACAGTTAACTATGGCTACACCTTC

J gene: TRBJ2-5
V gene: TRBV5-8
clone size: .
D gene: .
CDR3 length: 13
CDR3 protein: CASRNRVPETQYF
CDR3 DNA: TGTGCCAGCAGGAACAGGGTACCAGAGACCCAGTACTTC

J gene: TRBJ2-1
V gene: TRBV7-9
clone size: .
D gene: .
CDR3 length: 15
CDR3 protein: CASSFSMAAYNEQFF
CDR3 DNA: TGTGCCAGCAGCTTCAGCATGGCCGCCTACAATGAGCAGTTCTTC

J gene: TRBJ2-2
V gene: TRBV30
clone size: .
D gene: .
CDR3 length: 14
CDR3 protein: CAWRKGPNTGELFF
CDR3 DNA: TGTGCCTGGAGGAAGGGACCGAACACCGGGGAGCTGTTTTTT

J gene: TRBJ1-4
V gene: TRBV6-5
clone size: .
D gene: TRBD1
CDR3 length: 13
CDR3 protein: CASSTRQGEKLFF
CDR3 DNA: TGTGCCAGCAGTACCCGACAGGGAGAAAAACTGTTTTTT

J gene: TRBJ2-7
V gene: TRBV2
clone size: .
D gene: TRBD1
CDR3 length: 14
CDR3 protein: CASSEQGATYEQYF
CDR3 DNA: TGTGCCAGCAGTGAGCAGGGGGCGACCTACGAGCAGTACTTC

J gene: TRBJ2-2
V gene: TRBV7-8
clone size: .
D gene: .
CDR3 length: 16
CDR3 protein: CASSLVAGVTTGELFF
CDR3 DNA: TGTGCCAGCAGCTTAGTGGCAGGGGTCACCACCGGGGAGCTGTTTTTT

J gene: TRBJ2-3
V gene: TRBV6-4
clone size: .
D gene: .
CDR3 length: 13
CDR3 protein: CASSGGSADTQYF
CDR3 DNA: TGTGCCAGCAGTGGAGGGAGTGCAGATACGCAGTATTTT

J gene: TRBJ1-6
V gene: TRBV4-1
clone size: .
D gene: .
CDR3 length: 16
CDR3 protein: CASSHDRDSYNSPLHF
CDR3 DNA: TGCGCCAGCAGCCATGACCGGGACTCCTATAATTCACCCCTCCACTTT

J gene: TRBJ2-3
V gene: TRBV6-5
clone size: .
D gene: .
CDR3 length: 12
CDR3 protein: CASSPPADTQYF
CDR3 DNA: TGTGCCAGCAGTCCACCCGCAGATACGCAGTATTTT

J gene: TRBJ2-1
V gene: TRBV19
clone size: .
D gene: .
CDR3 length: 13
CDR3 protein: CAVVEGGLNEQFF
CDR3 DNA: TGTGCCGTAGTGGAGGGGGGGCTGAATGAGCAGTTCTTC

J gene: TRBJ2-7
V gene: TRBV7-2
clone size: .
D gene: TRBD2
CDR3 length: 14
CDR3 protein: CASSPGLATYEQYF
CDR3 DNA: TGTGCCAGCAGCCCCGGACTAGCGACCTACGAGCAGTACTTC

J gene: TRBJ1-1
V gene: TRBV15
clone size: .
D gene: .
CDR3 length: 14
CDR3 protein: CATSRTGVNTEAFF
CDR3 DNA: TGTGCCACCAGCAGAACAGGTGTTAACACTGAAGCTTTCTTT

J gene: TRBJ2-1
V gene: TRBV10-3
clone size: .
D gene: .
CDR3 length: 13
CDR3 protein: CYGAGSSYNEQFF
CDR3 DNA: TGTTACGGGGCGGGAAGCTCCTACAATGAGCAGTTCTTC

J gene: TRBJ2-7
V gene: TRBV5-8
clone size: .
D gene: .
CDR3 length: 13
CDR3 protein: CASTEPPIYEQYF
CDR3 DNA: TGTGCCAGCACCGAGCCACCTATCTACGAGCAGTACTTC

J gene: TRBJ2-3
V gene: TRBV7-8
clone size: .
D gene: .
CDR3 length: 16
CDR3 protein: CASTVRVGDSGDTQYF
CDR3 DNA: TGTGCCAGCACCGTACGGGTTGGGGATAGTGGGGATACGCAGTATTTT

J gene: TRBJ1-5
V gene: TRBV27
clone size: .
D gene: .
CDR3 length: 10
CDR3 protein: CASGTTPQHF
CDR3 DNA: TGTGCCAGCGGGACGACGCCCCAGCATTTT

J gene: TRBJ2-1
V gene: TRBV19
clone size: .
D gene: .
CDR3 length: 15
CDR3 protein: CASSQVGPSYNEQFF
CDR3 DNA: TGTGCCAGTAGTCAGGTGGGACCGAGCTACAATGAGCAGTTCTTC

J gene: TRBJ1-1
V gene: TRBV7-2
clone size: .
D gene: .
CDR3 length: 14
CDR3 protein: CASSSFVGGTEAFF
CDR3 DNA: TGTGCCAGCAGCTCCTTTGTAGGGGGCACTGAAGCTTTCTTT

J gene: TRBJ1-2
V gene: TRBV27
clone size: .
D gene: TRBD1
CDR3 length: 16
CDR3 protein: CASSSRTGGIGYGYTF
CDR3 DNA: TGTGCCAGCAGTTCTCGGACAGGGGGGATCGGCTATGGCTACACCTTC

J gene: TRBJ2-1
V gene: TRBV6-4
clone size: .
D gene: TRBD2
CDR3 length: 16
CDR3 protein: CASSDSGLADSLEQFF
CDR3 DNA: TGTGCCAGCAGTGACTCCGGACTAGCGGACTCTCTGGAGCAGTTCTTC

J gene: TRBJ2-7
V gene: TRBV6-5
clone size: .
D gene: TRBD1
CDR3 length: 13
CDR3 protein: CASSYDRDYEQYF
CDR3 DNA: TGTGCCAGCAGTTATGACAGGGATTACGAGCAGTACTTC

J gene: TRBJ2-7
V gene: TRBV5-6
clone size: once
D gene: .
CDR3 length: 14
CDR3 protein: CASTNTGASYEQYF
CDR3 DNA: TGTGCCAGCACCAACACGGGGGCATCCTACGAGCAGTACTTC

J gene: TRBJ2-7
V gene: TRBV10-3
clone size: .
D gene: .
CDR3 length: 14
CDR3 protein: CAIASGTGPYEQYF
CDR3 DNA: TGTGCCATCGCAAGCGGGACAGGCCCCTACGAGCAGTACTTC